The next 9 T cell receptor beta chains were all read from a single sample in a study of T-cell memory formation after mild COVID-19. TCRdb passed the 5' RACE reads through MiXCR, listing each CDR3 protein once. The profile shows roughly 600,000 distinct CDR3 sequences, about 20% of them singletons. Material: PBMCs or a T cell subset sorted from them (not recorded which). These receptors were collected from an adult woman who had mild COVID-19 (a few samples of this study predate the infection). Cell type and time point are not known.

This clonotype occurred a few times. V usage is TRBV4-1 and J usage is TRBJ2-1; no clear D. From germline, CDR1 is MGHRA and CDR2 YSYEKL. Trimming stripped 4 bases from V and 7 bases from J, with 8 bases between. The CDR3 loop spans 12 amino acids. CDR3 sequence (DNA): TGCGCCAGCAGCCGTCACGAGAATGAGCAGTTCTTC. It encodes CASSRHENEQFF.

This clonotype was counted a few times. The rearrangement uses TRBV7-9 and TRBJ2-7; D is perhaps TRBD2 (6 bases). The V and J ends lost 5 bases and 4 bases respectively, with 15 bases between them. Germline loops: CDR1 SEHNR, CDR2 FQNEAQ (reference sequence). The CDR3 extends over 14 amino acids. The CDR3 coding sequence is TGTGCCAGCAGCATGACCGGGAGAGGATACGAGCAGTACTTC. Protein product: CASSMTGRGYEQYF.

V and J are TRBV5-6 and TRBJ1-2, with no clear D. Trimming pared 2 bases from V and 4 bases from J, leaving 21 bases between. The CDR3 runs to 17 residues. CDR1 and CDR2 (germline): SGHDT, YYEEEE. CDR3 sequence: CASSLLEDLRLFYGYTF. CDR3 DNA sequence: TGTGCCAGCAGCTTATTAGAGGACCTCAGGTTGTTCTATGGCTACACCTTC.

The count of this clonotype is one. V gene TRBV27 combines with J gene TRBJ1-6; D is uncertain. The germline gives CDR1 MNHEY, CDR2 SMNVEV (reference sequence). V lost 3 bases, J lost 5 bases, and 8 bases lay in between. This CDR3 has 14 residues. The chain's CDR3 is CASSFLQDNSPLHF. CDR3 nucleotides: TGTGCCAGCAGTTTCCTCCAGGATAATTCACCCCTCCACTTT.

The chain joins TRBV10-3 to TRBJ1-5; D perhaps matches TRBD1 (5 bases). The CDR3 sequence is 15 residues long. From germline, CDR1 is ENHRY and CDR2 SYGVKD. The V gene lost 2 bases and the J gene lost 3 bases, with 11 bases spanning the gap. Here the CDR3 reads CAISESRADNQPQHF. CDR3 bases: TGTGCCATCAGTGAGAGCAGGGCTGACAATCAGCCCCAGCATTTT.

This clonotype was counted between two and nine times. The chain combines TRBV5-1 with TRBJ2-7; TRBD1 aligns across 7 bases. The V gene end was trimmed by 3 bases and the J gene end by 3 bases; junction bases not matched to a gene: 6. This CDR3 spans 14 amino acids. The V gene's germline CDR1 is SGHRS and CDR2 YFSETQ. CDR3 amino acids: CASSWAQGIYEQYF. CDR3 bases: TGCGCCAGCAGCTGGGCACAGGGGATCTACGAGCAGTACTTC.

This clonotype was seen a few times. This chain uses TRBV2 with TRBJ1-2; D gene uncertain. The CDR3 is 14 amino acids. Germline loops: CDR1 SNHLY, CDR2 FYNNEI. The V end was cut by 4 bases, the J end by 6 bases, with 15 bases between. CDR3 region: CASSGFPPKDGYTF. The CDR3 nucleotides read TGTGCCAGCAGTGGGTTTCCGCCTAAGGATGGCTACACCTTC.

The chain links TRBV12-3 or TRBV12-4 to TRBJ1-2; D is possibly TRBD1 (5 bases). V shed 6 bases and J shed 8 bases, with 16 bases lying between them. This CDR3 comprises 13 residues. The CDR3: CASSPGPVGGYTF. The CDR3 nucleotides are TGTGCCAGCAGCCCGGGACCCGTCGGCGGCTACACCTTC.

This clonotype was counted only a few times. The gene calls are TRBV20-1 and TRBJ2-3, with D uncertain. The V gene's germline CDR1 is DFQATT and CDR2 SNEGSKA (reference sequence). V gave up 4 bases and J gave up 2 bases, with 7 bases separating them. CDR3 length equals 12 residues. The CDR3 is CSAKDFTDTQYF. The CDR3 region has the DNA TGCAGTGCTAAAGACTTCACAGATACGCAGTATTTT.